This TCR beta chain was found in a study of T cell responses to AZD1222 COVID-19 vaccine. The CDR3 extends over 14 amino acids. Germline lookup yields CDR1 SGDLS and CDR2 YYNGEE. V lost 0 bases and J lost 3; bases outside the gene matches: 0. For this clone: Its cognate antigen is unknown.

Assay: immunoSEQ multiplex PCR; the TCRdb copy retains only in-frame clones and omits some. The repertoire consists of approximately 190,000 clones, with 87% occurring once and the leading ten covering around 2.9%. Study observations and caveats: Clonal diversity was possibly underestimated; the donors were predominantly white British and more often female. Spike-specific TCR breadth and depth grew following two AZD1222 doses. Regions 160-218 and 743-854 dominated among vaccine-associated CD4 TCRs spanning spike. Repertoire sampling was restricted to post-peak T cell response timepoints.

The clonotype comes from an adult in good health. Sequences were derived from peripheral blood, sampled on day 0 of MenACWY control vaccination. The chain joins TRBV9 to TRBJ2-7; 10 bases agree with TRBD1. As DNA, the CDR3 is TGTGCCAGCAGCGTAGGGGACAGGGGCTACGAGCAGTACTTC. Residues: CASSVGDRGYEQYF.